This TCR beta chain was profiled in a study of STAT3 mutations in large granular lymphocyte leukemia. The CDR3 runs 13 residues. With V trimmed by 5 bases and J by 7 bases, 5 bases remained unmatched. In germline, CDR1 is PRHDT, CDR2 FYEKMQ (reference sequence). With regard to this clone: Its antigen is not known.

Tens of thousands of productive templates were obtained per sample on average. TCRdb's copy holds only in-frame clones and misses some; the assay was immunoSEQ multiplex PCR. Of around 17,000 clones listed, approximately 85% are singletons. Findings and limits, study-wide: A small but highly pathogenic clone may have been missed. In about 35% of the 18 patients, new TCR clonotypes emerged after therapy. In T-cell large granular lymphocyte leukemia, about half of patients showed multiple immunodominant subclonotypes.

The sequenced material came from peripheral blood mononuclear cells. The sequence was obtained from a man aged 50 or older with T-cell large granular lymphocyte leukemia. Some clones in this sample may be carry-over from other donors' samples. The chain has TRBV13 and TRBJ1-5, with TRBD1 identical over 7 bases. Written as DNA, the CDR3 is TGTGCCAGCAGCCGGGGACAGCGGCAGCCCCAGCATTTT. It encodes CASSRGQRQPQHF.